This T cell receptor (beta chain) is from a study of OX40 agonist ivuxolimab in advanced cancers. On the study more broadly: Hepatocellular carcinoma, melanoma, renal cell or head and neck cancer affected the dose-escalation patients.

The CDR3 has 11 residues. Between the trimmed V and J ends, which lost 6 bases and 7 bases, there was a span of 9 bases. Germline V gene data show CDR1 as MNHNY and CDR2 as SVGAGI (reference sequence). Libraries were prepared by immunoSEQ multiplex PCR; TCRdb keeps only in-frame clonotypes and omits some of them. The data contain about 82,000 clones, approximately 85% of them singletons. This TCR was recovered from an adult with an advanced solid tumor such as melanoma, head and neck, liver or kidney cancer. The sequencing here drew on CD4+ or CD8+ T cells sorted from blood, taken in a trial of the OX40 agonist ivuxolimab. This sequence joins TRBV6-6 and TRBJ1-2; D might be TRBD1 (6 bases). CDR3 sequence reads: CASRGGGGYTF. The DNA for the CDR3 is TGTGCCAGCAGGGGAGGGGGTGGCTACACCTTC.